The 2 T cell receptor beta chains below come from one sample, sequenced in a study of blood T cell repertoires in COVID-19. Sequencing was performed with immunoSEQ multiplex PCR; in TCRdb, only in-frame clones are kept and a portion is missing. The sample includes approximately 63,000 clones, roughly 76% of them seen just once. Sequences were obtained from peripheral blood. These receptors all stem from a woman of 80 years or more with acute or convalescent COVID-19.

The rearrangement joins TRBV2 to TRBJ1-5; 8 positions match TRBD1. The CDR3 consists of 14 residues. V shed 6 bases, J shed 5 bases, and the junction held 6 bases outside the gene matches. CDR1 is SNHLY, CDR2 FYNNEI, per germline. The CDR3 DNA is TGTGCCAGCAGCGCAGGGGGCCCAGATCAGCCCCAGCATTTT. Protein: CASSAGGPDQPQHF. The whole variable domain, filled in from reference TRBV2 and TRBJ1-5, reads EPEVTQTPSHQVTQMGQEVILRCVPISNHLYFYWYRQILGQKVEFLVSFYNNEISEKSEIFDDQFSVERPDGSNFTLKIRSTKLEDSAMYFCASSAGGPDQPQHFGDGTRLSIL.

Regarding this clone: No DNA is shown, since the ends of the CDR3 on it are uncertain; the CDR3 is the one TCRdb lists. The rearrangement joins TRBV28 to TRBJ1-1; the D call TRBD1 from the table was never checked on the DNA. 14 amino acids form the CDR3, both terminal residues included. Germline CDR1 and CDR2: MDHEN and SYDVKM. Here the CDR3 reads CASSSSTGRVGAFF.